This T cell receptor (beta chain) was captured in a study of blood T cell repertoires in COVID-19. Study background: Samples representing acute and convalescent COVID-19 were sourced from the United States, Italy and Spain. Sample material is recorded as cDNA or gDNA derived from T cells, B-cell-depleted T cells, or PBMCs.

Per germline, CDR1 KGHSH and CDR2 LQKENI. This CDR3 is built from 19 residues. The V and J ends lost 6 bases and 1 base respectively, with 26 bases between them. Authors' data handling: Using reference gene primer amplification, nucleated cell counts were estimated. Measured with immunoSEQ multiplex PCR; TCRdb has only the in-frame clones, and not every one. Clone size and V and J calls were adopted from that table, with D and trimming inferred from the DNA. The profile shows more than 95,000 clones, approximately 88% of them singletons. The V call is TRBV18, the J call TRBJ2-3, with D possibly TRBD1 on 6 matching bases. The source is a human donor in a cohort sampled during active COVID-19. Sample: peripheral blood. The CDR3 sequence is CASSLIFTKQGWGTDTQYF. For the CDR3, the DNA is TGTGCCAGCTCTCTTATTTTCACTAAACAGGGTTGGGGCACAGATACGCAGTATTTT.